This TCR beta chain was sequenced during a study of T-cell reconstitution after alpha-beta-depleted transplantation in children. Molecular barcoding with unique molecular identifiers was used for the TCRbeta library. MiXCR was run by TCRdb on the PCR reads, yielding one entry per CDR3 protein. The repertoire holds fewer than 700,000 distinct CDR3 sequences, roughly 13% seen once, with around 2.2% in the top ten. V was clipped by 11 bases and J by 0 bases; unmatched bases: 17. The CDR3 is 19 amino acids. Germline CDR1 SNHLY, CDR2 FYNNEI. The chain employs TRBV2 and TRBJ2-1, with 12 bases matching TRBD2. The input for sequencing was PBMCs, mostly from graft donor cells, taken 360 days after TCRalphabeta/CD19-depleted stem cell transplant. The receptor's source is a male patient younger than 18 who had a stem cell transplant for acute myeloid leukemia, so the T cells may come from the graft donor. The DNA for the CDR3 is TGTGCCCTCTGTCCCCAGACTAGCGGGGGATTTCGCTCCTACAATGAGCAGTTCTTC. Amino acids: CALCPQTSGGFRSYNEQFF. The complete variable domain, with remaining parts taken from reference TRBV2 and TRBJ2-1, reads EPEVTQTPSHQVTQMGQEVILRCVPISNHLYFYWYRQILGQKVEFLVSFYNNEISEKSEIFDDQFSVERPDGSNFTLKIRSTKLEDSAMYFCALCPQTSGGFRSYNEQFFGPGTRLTVL.